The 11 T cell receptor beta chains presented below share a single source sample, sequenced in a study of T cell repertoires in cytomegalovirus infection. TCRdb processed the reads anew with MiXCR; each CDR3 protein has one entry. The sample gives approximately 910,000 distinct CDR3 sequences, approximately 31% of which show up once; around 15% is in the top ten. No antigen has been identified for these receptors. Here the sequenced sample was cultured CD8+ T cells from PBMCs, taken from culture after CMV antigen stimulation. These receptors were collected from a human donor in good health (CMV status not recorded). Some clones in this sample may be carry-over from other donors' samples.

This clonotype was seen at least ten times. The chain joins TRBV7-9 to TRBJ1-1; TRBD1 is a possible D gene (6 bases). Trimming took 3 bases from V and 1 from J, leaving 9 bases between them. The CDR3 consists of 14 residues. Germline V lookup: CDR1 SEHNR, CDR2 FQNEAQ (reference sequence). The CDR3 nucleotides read TGTGCCAGCAGCTTGCTGGACAGGAACACTGAAGCTTTCTTT. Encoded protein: CASSLLDRNTEAFF.

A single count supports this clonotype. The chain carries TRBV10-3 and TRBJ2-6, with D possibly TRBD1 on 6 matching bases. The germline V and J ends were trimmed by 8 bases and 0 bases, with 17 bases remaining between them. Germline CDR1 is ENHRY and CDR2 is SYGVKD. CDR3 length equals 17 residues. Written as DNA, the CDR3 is TGTGCCATCCTACAGGGCCCCCCAAGCTCTGGGGCCAACGTCCTGACTTTC. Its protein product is CAILQGPPSSGANVLTF.

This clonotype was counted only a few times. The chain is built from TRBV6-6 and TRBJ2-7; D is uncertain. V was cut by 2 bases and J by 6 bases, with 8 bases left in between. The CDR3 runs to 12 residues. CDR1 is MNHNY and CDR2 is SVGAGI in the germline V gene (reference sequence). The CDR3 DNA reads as TGTGCCAGCAGTTACGGAGATAGCGAGCAGTACGTC. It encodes CASSYGDSEQYV.

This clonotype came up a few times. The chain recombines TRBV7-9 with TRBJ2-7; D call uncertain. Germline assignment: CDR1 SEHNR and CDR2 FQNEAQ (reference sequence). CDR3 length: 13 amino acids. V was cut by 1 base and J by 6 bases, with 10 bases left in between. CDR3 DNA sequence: TGTGCCAGCAGCTTAGGACGAGCCGGCGAGCAGTACGTC. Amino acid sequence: CASSLGRAGEQYV.

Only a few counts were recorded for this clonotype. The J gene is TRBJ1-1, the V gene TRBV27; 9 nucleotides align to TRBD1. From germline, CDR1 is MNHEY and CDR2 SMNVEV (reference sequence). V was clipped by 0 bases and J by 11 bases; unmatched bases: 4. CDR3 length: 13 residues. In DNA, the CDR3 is TGTGCCAGCAGTTTATCCGGGACAGGGCGGGCTTTCTTT. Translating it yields CASSLSGTGRAFF.

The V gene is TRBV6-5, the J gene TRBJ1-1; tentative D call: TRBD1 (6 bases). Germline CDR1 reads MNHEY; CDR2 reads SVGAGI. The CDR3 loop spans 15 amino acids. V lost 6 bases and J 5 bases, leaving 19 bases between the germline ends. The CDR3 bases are TGTGCCAGCAGGGTCAAGGGGGGGGGGAAGACTGAAGCTTTCTTT. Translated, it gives CASRVKGGGKTEAFF.

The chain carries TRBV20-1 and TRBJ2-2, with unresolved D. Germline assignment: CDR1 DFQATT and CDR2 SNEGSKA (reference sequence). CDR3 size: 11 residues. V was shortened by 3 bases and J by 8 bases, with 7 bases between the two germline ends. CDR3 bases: TGCAGTGCTAGGAGAAAGGGGGAGCTGTTTTTT. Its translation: CSARRKGELFF.

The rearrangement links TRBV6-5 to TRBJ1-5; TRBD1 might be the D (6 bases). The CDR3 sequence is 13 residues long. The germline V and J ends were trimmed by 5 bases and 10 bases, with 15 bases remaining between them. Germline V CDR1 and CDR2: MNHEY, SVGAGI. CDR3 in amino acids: CASSPQTGRPQHF. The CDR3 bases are TGTGCCAGCAGTCCACAAACAGGGCGACCCCAGCATTTT.

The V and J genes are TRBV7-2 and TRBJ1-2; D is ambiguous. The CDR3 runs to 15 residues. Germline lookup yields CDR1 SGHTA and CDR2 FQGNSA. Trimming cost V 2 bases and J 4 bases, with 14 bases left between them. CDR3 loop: CASSLTTEFVYGYTF. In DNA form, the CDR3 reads TGTGCCAGCAGCTTAACAACGGAGTTTGTCTATGGCTACACCTTC.

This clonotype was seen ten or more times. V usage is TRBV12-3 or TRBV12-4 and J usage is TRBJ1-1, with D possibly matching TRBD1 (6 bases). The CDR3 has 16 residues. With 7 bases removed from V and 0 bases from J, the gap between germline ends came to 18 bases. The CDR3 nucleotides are TGTGCCAGCAACTTCGCGGGGAGGGGGATGAACACTGAAGCTTTCTTT. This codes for CASNFAGRGMNTEAFF.

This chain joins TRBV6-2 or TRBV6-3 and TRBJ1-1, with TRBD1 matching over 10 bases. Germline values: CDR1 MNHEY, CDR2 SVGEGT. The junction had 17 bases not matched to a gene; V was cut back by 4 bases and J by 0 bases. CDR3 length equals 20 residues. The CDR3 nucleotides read TGTGCCAGCAGTTTCCCGGGACAGGGGCTGGGTACGAACATGAACACTGAAGCTTTCTTT. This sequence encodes CASSFPGQGLGTNMNTEAFF.